These 27 T cell receptor beta chains originate from one sample sequenced in a study of T cell repertoires in aging, cancer and after chemotherapy. Rearranged V-D-J TRB sequences were amplified with a mixed TRB-A/B primer pool. TCRdb re-called the multiplex PCR reads through MiXCR, storing one row per CDR3 protein. The sample records about 470 distinct CDR3 sequences, about a third being singletons. The template was genomic DNA from peripheral blood, not RNA. The specimen was blood. These receptors originate from a human donor with a solid tumor.

This clonotype is large by share. The chain carries TRBV19 and TRBJ2-1; 9 bases agree with TRBD1. The germline V gene encodes CDR1 LNHDA and CDR2 SQIVND (reference sequence). This CDR3 region has 16 residues. V lost 4 bases and J lost 2; bases outside the gene matches: 6. CDR3 bases: TGTGCCAGTAGTACACCTGGACAGGGGCCCTACAATGAGCAGTTCTTC. This gives the protein CASSTPGQGPYNEQFF.

This clonotype counts as large (0.1 to 1%). This chain uses TRBV6-1 with TRBJ2-6, with D perhaps being TRBD1 or TRBD2 (6 bases each). The CDR3 sequence is 15 residues long. Trimming cost V 11 bases and J 1 base, with 15 bases left between them. Germline loops: CDR1 MNHNS, CDR2 SASEGT. The CDR3 here is CAGGPGLSGANVLTF. The CDR3, as DNA: TGTGCCGGGGGGCCAGGGCTATCTGGGGCCAACGTCCTGACTTTC.

This clonotype has a handful of counts. The chain is built from TRBV24-1 and TRBJ2-4; D is ambiguous. The V end lost 8 bases, the J end lost 0 bases, and 7 bases lay between the germline ends. The germline CDR1 and CDR2 sequences are KGHDR and SFDVKD. The CDR3 extends over 13 amino acids. The CDR3 loop is CATTKEAKNIQYF. The DNA of the CDR3 is TGTGCCACCACTAAAGAAGCCAAAAACATTCAGTACTTC.

This clonotype was detected a few times. This chain links TRBV7-2 with TRBJ2-5; D is perhaps TRBD1 or TRBD2 (5 bases each). V was clipped by 1 base and J by 1 base, with 7 bases between them. The germline V gene has CDR1 SGHTA and CDR2 FQGNSA. The CDR3 totals 14 residues. The CDR3 loop is CASSLGGSQETQYF. The DNA for the CDR3 is TGTGCCAGCAGCTTAGGGGGGTCCCAAGAGACCCAGTACTTC.

The chain links TRBV13 to TRBJ1-2; 7 nucleotides align to TRBD1. With V trimmed by 6 bases and J by 2 bases, 9 bases remained unmatched. Germline V CDR1 and CDR2: PRHDT, FYEKMQ (reference sequence). This CDR3 is 15 amino acids long. CDR3 amino acids: CASSLLGGTNYGYTF. CDR3 nucleotide sequence: TGTGCCAGCAGTTTACTAGGGGGCACGAACTATGGCTACACCTTC.

This chain joins TRBV20-1 and TRBJ1-5; 7 bases line up with TRBD1. This CDR3 spans 17 amino acids. Germline V lookup: CDR1 DFQATT, CDR2 SNEGSKA (reference sequence). J gave up 6 bases and V 2 bases, and 16 bases lay outside the gene matches. DNA of the CDR3: TGCAGTGCTAGACCCGACAGGGAATTGGCGTATGGTCAGCCCCAGCATTTT. Its protein product is CSARPDRELAYGQPQHF.

This clonotype ranks as large (0.1 to 1%). This rearrangement joins TRBV5-5 to TRBJ1-3; unclear D gene. From germline, CDR1 is SGHKS and CDR2 YYEKEE (reference sequence). This CDR3 has 14 amino acids. With 7 bases removed from V and 0 bases from J, the gap between germline ends came to 11 bases. The DNA of the CDR3 is TGTGCCAGCGGTCCTTGGAGCTCTGGAAACACCATATATTTT. This encodes CASGPWSSGNTIYF.

The chain links TRBV15 to TRBJ2-5; 7 bases agree with TRBD1. This CDR3 region has 15 residues. Per the germline V gene, CDR1 is LNHNV and CDR2 is YYDKDF (reference sequence). V lost 6 bases and J lost 4; bases outside the gene matches: 11. CDR3 in amino acids: CATSSEGAPGETQYF. The CDR3 DNA follows: TGTGCCACCAGTAGCGAGGGGGCGCCGGGAGAGACCCAGTACTTC.

This clonotype is deemed large. V usage is TRBV11-1 and J usage is TRBJ2-1, with D perhaps being TRBD1 or TRBD2 (5 bases each). V was pared by 5 bases and J by 9 bases, with 23 bases between. CDR3 length: 16 amino acids. Germline-derived CDR1 and CDR2 are SGHAT and FQDESV (reference sequence). The CDR3 sequence: CASSPGASLRWGEQFF. The CDR3 nucleotides are TGTGCCAGCAGCCCCGGGGCTAGCCTACGGTGGGGTGAGCAGTTCTTC.

The chain recombines TRBV18 with TRBJ1-4; 8 bases fit TRBD1. V gave up 2 bases and J gave up 4 bases; unmatched junction bases: 12. The CDR3 is 18 residues long. Germline V gene lookup returns CDR1 KGHSH and CDR2 LQKENI. The CDR3 loop is CASSPTIGTGRNNEKLFF. The CDR3 DNA reads as TGTGCCAGCTCACCAACGATAGGGACAGGACGGAATAATGAAAAACTGTTTTTT.

With regard to this clonotype: A single base separates this from a much larger clone, so it may be a read error. V is TRBV5-6 and J is TRBJ1-6; TRBD1 agrees at 7 bases. CDR1 and CDR2 (germline): SGHDT, YYEEEE. The length of the CDR3 is 15 residues. CDR3 DNA sequence: TGTGCCAGAAGCTTGGGTGGACAGGTGCATTCACCCCTCCACTTT. Encoded protein: CARSLGGQVHSPLHF. Full variable domain (outside the CDR3, taken from reference TRBV5-6 and TRBJ1-6): DAGVTQSPTHLIKTRGQQVTLRCSPKSGHDTVSWYQQALGQGPQFIFQYYEEEERQRGNFPDRFSGHQFPNYSSELNVNALLLGDSALYLCARSLGGQVHSPLHFGNGTRLTVT.

This clonotype is labeled large. This chain joins TRBV27 and TRBJ2-7, with D possibly TRBD2 on 5 matching bases. Per germline, CDR1 MNHEY and CDR2 SMNVEV (reference sequence). This CDR3 comprises 12 residues. V was trimmed by 8 bases and J by 5 bases, leaving 13 bases between them. This CDR3 is CASPLERDEQYF. CDR3 bases: TGTGCCAGCCCCCTGGAGAGGGACGAGCAGTACTTC.

The chain links TRBV6-5 to TRBJ1-6; D uncertain. CDR3 length: 13 residues. Germline assignment: CDR1 MNHEY and CDR2 SVGAGI. The germline V and J ends were trimmed by 6 bases and 10 bases, with 13 bases remaining between them. The CDR3 DNA is TGTGCCAGCAGAACGACCTCGGACTCACCCCTCCACTTT. Translated: CASRTTSDSPLHF.

This clonotype is judged large. The rearrangement joins TRBV30 to TRBJ1-2; 9 bases match TRBD1. Unmatched junction bases numbered 3, after V lost 2 bases and J lost 8 bases. The CDR3 has 12 amino acids. CDR1 and CDR2 (germline): GTSNPN, SVGIG (reference sequence). The CDR3 DNA reads TGTGCCTGGAGTAGGACAGGGGAGGGCTACACCTTC. Translating gives CAWSRTGEGYTF.

The chain carries TRBV20-1 and TRBJ2-3; 8 nucleotides line up with TRBD2. The CDR3 length is 14 residues. Germline V gives CDR1 DFQATT, CDR2 SNEGSKA (reference sequence). After removal of 1 base from V and 4 bases from J, the junction contained 4 bases not matched to a gene. The CDR3 DNA sequence: TGCAGTGCTAGAGGCAGCGGGGGCTCAGATACGCAGTATTTT. Translating it yields CSARGSGGSDTQYF.

This clonotype has more than one count but fewer than ten. This rearrangement joins TRBV5-1 to TRBJ2-2; 8 positions agree with TRBD2. The germline V gene has CDR1 SGHRS and CDR2 YFSETQ. This CDR3 has 16 residues. V shed 4 bases and J 3 bases; nucleotides not matched to a gene: 8. CDR3 sequence: CASSHRVAGYTGELFF. DNA of the CDR3: TGCGCCAGCAGCCATCGGGTAGCGGGGTACACCGGGGAGCTGTTTTTT.

This clonotype has a handful of counts. The J gene is TRBJ2-3, the V gene TRBV7-9; D might be TRBD2 (6 bases). Germline V gives CDR1 SEHNR, CDR2 FQNEAQ (reference sequence). This CDR3 is built from 14 residues. The V end was cut by 2 bases, the J end by 4 bases, with 10 bases between. CDR3 sequence reads: CASSLTLAPDTQYF. CDR3 nucleotide sequence: TGTGCCAGCAGCTTAACACTAGCCCCAGATACGCAGTATTTT. Filled out from reference TRBV7-9 and TRBJ2-3, the complete variable domain reads DTGVSQNPRHKITKRGQNVTFRCDPISEHNRLYWYRQTLGQGPEFLTYFQNEAQLEKSRLLSDRFSAERPKGSFSTLEIQRTEQGDSAMYLCASSLTLAPDTQYFGPGTRLTVL.

The V and J genes are TRBV4-1 and TRBJ1-5; 7 bases are a match to TRBD1. V lost 4 bases and J lost 7; bases outside the gene matches: 10. The CDR3 spans 15 residues. The germline V gene has CDR1 MGHRA and CDR2 YSYEKL. The CDR3, as DNA: TGCGCCAGCAGCCGGCAGACAGGGAAGAACCAGCCCCAGCATTTT. It yields the protein CASSRQTGKNQPQHF.

As regards this clonotype: At one of its ends the junction is not consistent with the germline gene, which may arise from a read error. The V call is TRBV5-1, the J call TRBJ2-2, with D perhaps TRBD1 or TRBD2 (5 bases each). The germline V gene has CDR1 SGHRS and CDR2 YFSETQ. The CDR3 spans 13 residues. This chain's CDR3 is CASTAGNTGKLFF. The CDR3 DNA follows: TGCGCCAGCACGGCAGGGAACACCGGGAAGCTGTTTTTT.

This clonotype is large (0.1 to 1%) within its sample. The J gene is TRBJ2-3, the V gene TRBV27; tentative D call: TRBD1 (6 bases). Germline assignment: CDR1 MNHEY and CDR2 SMNVEV (reference sequence). The CDR3 length is 15 residues. V was cut by 4 bases and J by 2 bases, with 13 bases left in between. CDR3 in amino acids: CASSSFGGHTDTQYF. For the CDR3, the DNA is TGTGCCAGCAGTTCCTTTGGGGGACACACAGATACGCAGTATTTT.

This clonotype was seen a few times. This chain connects TRBV20-1 to TRBJ2-3; D remains unclear. Germline-derived CDR1 and CDR2 are DFQATT and SNEGSKA (reference sequence). The CDR3 consists of 11 residues. Trimming removed 3 bases from V and 3 bases from J, with 4 bases in between. CDR3 sequence (DNA): TGCAGTGCTAGCAGAACAGATACGCAGTATTTT. This translates into CSASRTDTQYF.

This clonotype was seen a few times. This sequence joins TRBV15 and TRBJ1-5; D uncertain. The germline V gene has CDR1 LNHNV and CDR2 YYDKDF (reference sequence). The CDR3 sequence is 13 residues long. Deletions cut 1 base from V and 11 bases from J, with 12 bases between. Here the CDR3 DNA reads TGTGCCACCAGCAGAGCCCCGGGTGAGGCCCAGCATTTT. This codes for CATSRAPGEAQHF. Full variable domain (missing parts from reference TRBV15 and TRBJ1-5): DAMVIQNPRYQVTQFGKPVTLSCSQTLNHNVMYWYQQKSSQAPKLLFHYYDKDFNNEADTPDNFQSRRPNTSFCFLDIRSPGLGDTAMYLCATSRAPGEAQHFGDGTRLSIL.

This clonotype rates as large. At one boundary the junction diverges from the germline segment, which might be a read error. The J gene is TRBJ1-4, the V gene TRBV5-6; D is ambiguous. This CDR3 spans 11 amino acids. Germline CDR1 and CDR2: SGHDT and YYEEEE. CDR3 sequence: CASSLDEKLFF. Here the CDR3 DNA reads TGTGCCAGCAGTTTGGATGAAAAACTGTTTTTT. The entire variable domain, with the rest obtained from reference TRBV5-6 and TRBJ1-4, is as follows: DAGVTQSPTHLIKTRGQQVTLRCSPKSGHDTVSWYQQALGQGPQFIFQYYEEEERQRGNFPDRFSGHQFPNYSSELNVNALLLGDSALYLCASSLDEKLFFGSGTQLSVL.

This clonotype is classed as large. The V gene is TRBV30, the J gene TRBJ2-1; 9 bases match TRBD2. CDR1 is GTSNPN, CDR2 SVGIG, per germline (reference sequence). This CDR3 comprises 20 residues. The junction had 20 bases not matched to a gene; V was cut back by 4 bases and J by 1 base. The CDR3 region has the DNA TGTGCCTGGACCTTAGGGCGGGACGGGGTAGCGGGAGTGTCCTACAATGAGCAGTTCTTC. Its protein product is CAWTLGRDGVAGVSYNEQFF.

This chain links TRBV6-2 or TRBV6-3 with TRBJ2-1; no definite D call. The CDR3 sequence is 14 residues long. Trimming left V 2 bases short and J 1 base short, with 6 bases between. Germline CDR1 is MNHEY and CDR2 is SVGEGT. Written as DNA, the CDR3 is TGTGCCAGCAGTTACGAGCCTTCCTACAATGAGCAGTTCTTC. This gives the protein CASSYEPSYNEQFF.

This clonotype counts as large (0.1 to 1%). V gene TRBV27 combines with J gene TRBJ2-7; D gene ambiguous. The CDR3 extends over 14 amino acids. CDR1 MNHEY and CDR2 SMNVEV come from the germline V gene (reference sequence). The ends were cut back, 5 bases at V and 2 bases at J, with 13 bases in the middle. As DNA, the CDR3 is TGTGCCAGCAGTCCCTCGGAGACAACCTACGAGCAGTACTTC. Translating gives CASSPSETTYEQYF.

The V call is TRBV4-1, the J call TRBJ2-7; D might be TRBD1 (6 bases). CDR3 length equals 12 residues. The germline CDR1 and CDR2 sequences are MGHRA and YSYEKL. With 4 bases removed from V and 4 bases from J, the gap between germline ends came to 8 bases. The CDR3 loop is CASSLGGYEQYF. The CDR3, as DNA: TGCGCCAGCAGCCTAGGGGGATACGAGCAGTACTTC.